The 6 T cell receptor beta chains below were found in one sample sequenced in a study of CD8 T cells in Susac syndrome. Random hexamers were used to reverse transcribe roughly 0.45 to 1 ug of RNA. TCRdb passed the immunoSEQ multiplex PCR reads through MiXCR, listing each CDR3 protein once. Of 50,000 to 60,000 distinct CDR3 sequences detected, just over 90% appear once; the ten largest clones hold 0.15% to 0.25%. Specimen: CD8+ T cells from PBMCs. The receptors originated from a human donor in good health.

The J gene is TRBJ1-1, the V gene TRBV2, with D possibly being TRBD1 (6 bases). With 6 bases removed from V and 5 bases from J, the gap between germline ends came to 10 bases. The CDR3 has 12 residues. Germline loops: CDR1 SNHLY, CDR2 FYNNEI. The CDR3 is CASRVDRTEAFF. In DNA form, the CDR3 reads TGTGCCAGCAGGGTAGACAGGACTGAAGCTTTCTTT.

CDR3 nucleotide sequence: TGTGCCAGCACCGAACGCCCTTCACAGGGGGGAGGGATCTACGAGCAGTACTTC. Encoded protein: CASTERPSQGGGIYEQYF. The chain is built from TRBV2 and TRBJ2-7, with a possible D match to TRBD1 (8 bases). The CDR3 sequence is 18 residues long. The germline CDR1 and CDR2 sequences are SNHLY and FYNNEI. Trimming took 7 bases from V and 3 from J, leaving 28 bases between them.

This clonotype was detected only once. This chain connects TRBV2 to TRBJ2-1; 16 nucleotides line up with TRBD2. Germline lookup yields CDR1 SNHLY and CDR2 FYNNEI. The junction had 5 bases not matched to a gene; V was cut back by 6 bases and J by 9 bases. The CDR3 runs 15 residues. The CDR3 DNA follows: TGTGCCAGCAGAGGGACTAGCGGGGGGGTTGGTGAGCAGTTCTTC. This sequence encodes CASRGTSGGVGEQFF.

V is TRBV27 and J is TRBJ2-5; D gene ambiguous. The length of the CDR3 is 13 residues. Trimming took off 2 bases at V and 2 bases at J, with 6 bases between the two ends. Germline V gene lookup returns CDR1 MNHEY and CDR2 SMNVEV (reference sequence). CDR3 protein: CASSLGLQETQYF. As DNA, the CDR3 is TGTGCCAGCAGTTTAGGCTTACAAGAGACCCAGTACTTC.

V usage is TRBV4-1 and J usage is TRBJ1-1; 7 bases are shared with TRBD1. Germline trimming cut 2 bases from V and 7 bases from J; bases unmatched to any gene: 10. Germline V gene sequence: CDR1 MGHRA, CDR2 YSYEKL. The CDR3 is made up of 15 amino acids. CDR3 loop: CASSQLQGLVVEAFF. The CDR3, as DNA: TGCGCCAGCAGCCAACTACAGGGGCTCGTCGTTGAAGCTTTCTTT.

This rearrangement joins TRBV10-3 to TRBJ1-2; D gene uncertain. V was pared by 3 bases and J by 6 bases, with 17 bases between. This CDR3 is built from 15 residues. Germline V lookup: CDR1 ENHRY, CDR2 SYGVKD. The CDR3 region is CAISDPRTEKDGYTF. As DNA, the CDR3 is TGTGCCATCAGTGACCCGCGGACGGAGAAGGATGGCTACACCTTC.